The clone carrying this TCR beta chain was seen many times. Its antigen is undetermined. One end of the junction fails to match germline, which may point to a read error. This entry is derived from a study of blood T cells in healthy people across ages. General study points: It was held that the diversity estimates obtained from one million T cells were underestimates.

Germline CDR1 reads SGHRS; CDR2 reads YFSETQ. This CDR3 has 13 amino acids. A second about 6 to 12 cycle PCR used barcoded and J-beta primers. TCRdb re-analysed the 5' RACE reads in MiXCR, keeping a single row per CDR3 protein. The table shows some 1.5 million distinct CDR3 sequences, with roughly 30% occurring only once. Collection of roughly 9.8 milliliters of peripheral blood was performed for each donor. The rearrangement joins TRBV5-1 to TRBJ2-5, with D perhaps matching TRBD2 (5 bases). The TCR was taken from a young woman in good health. The sample consisted of blood. The CDR3: CASSLATRETQYF. The DNA for the CDR3 is TGTGCCAGCAGCTTAGCGACCCGGGAGACCCAGTACTTC.